One and the same sample provided the 29 T cell receptor beta chains below, sequenced in a study of response to subunit inactivated influenza vaccine. TCRdb analysed the RT-PCR reads with MiXCR anew, one entry per CDR3 protein. Found here are roughly 570,000 distinct CDR3 sequences, 11% to 15% of them singletons; the top ten hold over 8.5%. Sample: PBMCs from blood, taken approximately 12 days after vaccination. Every receptor here comes from a man aged 45 to 65 who received an inactivated influenza vaccine.

This clonotype was counted ten times or more. A junction boundary mismatches the germline segment, possibly from a read error. This rearrangement joins TRBV5-1 to TRBJ2-7; D might be TRBD1 or TRBD2, each matching 5 bases. This CDR3 spans 13 amino acids. In germline, CDR1 is SGHRS, CDR2 YFSETQ. In DNA form, the CDR3 reads TGTGCCAGCAGCTCGGGACCATCCTACGAGCAGTACTTC. As protein: CASSSGPSYEQYF.

This clonotype has just a few counts. The J gene is TRBJ2-7, the V gene TRBV7-2; the match to TRBD1 covers 8 bases. Losses at the gene ends were 7 bases for V and 1 base for J; bases not matched to a gene: 3. The CDR3 spans 13 residues. CDR1 is SGHTA, CDR2 FQGNSA, per germline. The CDR3 region has the DNA TGTGCCAGCACCGGGACAGGATCCTACGAGCAGTACTTC. Protein: CASTGTGSYEQYF.

This clonotype was counted a few times. The rearrangement links TRBV20-1 to TRBJ2-3; the D is unclear. CDR3 length: 15 amino acids. Germline lookup yields CDR1 DFQATT and CDR2 SNEGSKA (reference sequence). Deletions cut 3 bases from V and 7 bases from J, with 20 bases between. The CDR3 region has the DNA TGCAGTGCTAGGTCCGCCCACTTGCCCACCCATACGCAGTATTTT. Translating gives CSARSAHLPTHTQYF.

This chain connects TRBV21-1 to TRBJ2-7; TRBD1 was called by the table and not checked on the DNA. TRBV21-1 counts as a pseudogene. CDR3 size: 18 residues. The CDR3 DNA reads TGTGCCAGCAGCAAAAGTTGGACAGAACCCTTTGCTGGCTACGAGCAGTACTTC. Residues: CASSKSWTEPFAGYEQYF.

This clonotype has ten or more counts. The J gene is TRBJ1-5, the V gene TRBV28; 7 nucleotides align to TRBD1. The germline gives CDR1 MDHEN, CDR2 SYDVKM. CDR3 length equals 17 residues. Trimming at V came to 3 bases and at J to 0 bases, leaving 8 bases not matched to a gene. The CDR3 loop reads CASSLLGGSISNQPQHF. CDR3 nucleotide sequence: TGTGCCAGCAGTTTGTTAGGGGGCTCGATTAGCAATCAGCCCCAGCATTTT.

This clonotype has only a few counts. The chain joins TRBV2 to TRBJ1-3; D not certain. In germline, CDR1 is SNHLY, CDR2 FYNNEI. This CDR3 contains 12 residues. Trimming took 6 bases from V and 6 from J, leaving 9 bases between them. CDR3 sequence: CASRTMANTIYF. In nucleotides, the CDR3 is TGTGCCAGCAGGACAATGGCAAACACCATATATTTT.

This clonotype was counted a few times. The chain uses TRBV4-1 and TRBJ1-1, with 8 nucleotides matching TRBD1. This CDR3 spans 15 amino acids. J lost 6 bases, V lost 0 bases, and 6 bases had no gene match. The germline CDR1 and CDR2 sequences are MGHRA and YSYEKL. CDR3 in DNA: TGCGCCAGCAGCCAAGATCAGGGGGCGCGTCCTGAAGCTTTCTTT. Its translation is CASSQDQGARPEAFF.

The CDR3 spells CASSFSGGYYNEQFF. The CDR3 DNA reads TGTGCCAGCAGTTTTTCGGGAGGGTATTACAATGAGCAGTTCTTC. The V and J genes are TRBV28 and TRBJ2-1; 8 bases agree with TRBD2. The V gene end was trimmed by 3 bases and the J gene end by 4 bases; junction bases not matched to a gene: 5. Germline CDR1 and CDR2: MDHEN and SYDVKM. CDR3 size: 15 residues.

The chain combines TRBV7-9 with TRBJ2-2, with D perhaps TRBD2 (6 bases). Germline V CDR1 and CDR2: SEHNR, FQNEAQ (reference sequence). CDR3 size: 16 residues. Trimming took 9 bases from V and 0 from J, leaving 17 bases between them. The CDR3 loop reads CASRSGGMANTGELFF. The CDR3 DNA reads as TGTGCCAGTAGATCAGGCGGGATGGCGAACACCGGGGAGCTGTTTTTT.

Only a few counts were recorded for this clonotype. This sequence joins TRBV3-1 and TRBJ1-2; TRBD1 might be the D (5 bases). Germline lookup yields CDR1 LGHDT and CDR2 YNNKEL (reference sequence). The CDR3 length is 15 residues. V lost 2 bases and J 1 base, leaving 11 bases between the germline ends. The CDR3 bases are TGTGCCAGCAGCCAAAGCGACAGTTTTAACTATGGCTACACCTTC. Translation: CASSQSDSFNYGYTF.

This clonotype was counted only a few times. The chain has TRBV30 and TRBJ1-4, with 9 bases aligning to TRBD1. CDR3 length: 14 residues. The V and J ends lost 1 base and 6 bases, in that order; junction bases with no gene match: 3. Germline V gives CDR1 GTSNPN, CDR2 SVGIG (reference sequence). The CDR3 loop is CAWSETGGDEKLFF. CDR3 sequence (DNA): TGTGCCTGGAGTGAAACAGGGGGCGATGAAAAACTGTTTTTT.

This clonotype was counted only a few times. The chain is built from TRBV11-2 and TRBJ2-7; 8 positions agree with TRBD1. The CDR3 is 16 amino acids. CDR1 is SGHAT and CDR2 is FQNNGV in the germline V gene. With V trimmed by 1 base and J by 0 bases, 5 bases remained unmatched. CDR3: CASSLGLGTGSYEQYF. The CDR3 DNA reads TGTGCCAGCAGCTTAGGATTGGGGACAGGCTCCTACGAGCAGTACTTC.

This clonotype was observed at least ten times. CDR3 in amino acids: CASSRTIGTGRLYEQYF. Here the CDR3 DNA reads TGTGCCAGCAGCCGGACGATAGGGACAGGGAGACTCTACGAGCAGTACTTC. The chain joins TRBV11-1 to TRBJ2-7; TRBD1 matches 9 bases. With 5 bases clipped from V and 3 bases from J, the junction kept 14 bases outside the gene matches. This CDR3 is 17 amino acids long. Germline V gives CDR1 SGHAT, CDR2 FQDESV (reference sequence).

The rearrangement links TRBV7-9 to TRBJ2-1, with D possibly being TRBD2 (7 bases). Per the germline V gene, CDR1 is SEHNR and CDR2 is FQNEAQ (reference sequence). The V end was cut by 5 bases, the J end by 1 base, with 12 bases between. The CDR3 contains 15 residues. The CDR3 region has the DNA TGTGCCAGCAGCCGGGGGGCCCCTTCCTACAATGAGCAGTTCTTC. It is translated as CASSRGAPSYNEQFF.

This clonotype was seen more than once but under ten times. V usage is TRBV12-3 or TRBV12-4 and J usage is TRBJ2-2, with 9 bases aligning to TRBD2. Losses at the gene ends were 7 bases for V and 4 bases for J; bases not matched to a gene: 4. The CDR3 length is 14 residues. CDR3 residues: CASNLAGATGELFF. CDR3 bases: TGTGCCAGCAACTTAGCGGGGGCCACCGGGGAGCTGTTTTTT.

There are a few counts of this clonotype. This rearrangement joins TRBV20-1 to TRBJ1-4, with D possibly matching TRBD1 (5 bases). V was shortened by 3 bases and J by 6 bases, with 11 bases between the two germline ends. The CDR3 extends over 13 amino acids. Germline V gene lookup returns CDR1 DFQATT and CDR2 SNEGSKA (reference sequence). CDR3 sequence (DNA): TGCAGTGCTAGCGGGACGCGGGATGAAAAACTGTTTTTT. It encodes CSASGTRDEKLFF.

This clonotype was counted a few times. This chain uses TRBV20-1 with TRBJ2-3; D is perhaps TRBD1 (6 bases). Germline-derived CDR1 and CDR2 are DFQATT and SNEGSKA (reference sequence). Trimming shortened V by 6 bases and J by 3 bases, and 13 bases separated the two germline ends. The CDR3 runs 13 residues. The CDR3 DNA reads as TGCAGTGCGAAGGGGGAGTTGACAGATACGCAGTATTTT. Its protein is CSAKGELTDTQYF.

This clonotype was seen only a few times. The chain recombines TRBV20-1 with TRBJ2-3; 10 positions match TRBD1. Germline-derived CDR1 and CDR2 are DFQATT and SNEGSKA (reference sequence). The CDR3 totals 15 residues. V shed 5 bases, J shed 3 bases, and the junction held 8 bases outside the gene matches. The CDR3 DNA is TGCAGTGCTGACGGACAGGGGGTTTTGACAGATACGCAGTATTTT. This sequence encodes CSADGQGVLTDTQYF.

The rearrangement joins TRBV6-4 to TRBJ2-3; weak D call: TRBD2 (7 bases). Germline V gives CDR1 MRHNA, CDR2 SNTAGT. V was trimmed by 2 bases and J by 2 bases, leaving 11 bases between them. CDR3 length: 15 amino acids. The CDR3 nucleotides are TGTGCCAGCAGTGACGGCGGGGGCCCCACAGATACGCAGTATTTT. This encodes CASSDGGGPTDTQYF.

This clonotype was counted many times. The chain employs TRBV12-3 or TRBV12-4 and TRBJ2-1; 9 bases are a match to TRBD2. With 3 bases clipped from V and 2 bases from J, the junction kept 5 bases outside the gene matches. CDR3 length: 16 residues. CDR3 sequence: CASSLSGGFAYNEQFF. CDR3 coding DNA: TGTGCCAGCAGTTTGAGCGGGGGGTTTGCCTACAATGAGCAGTTCTTC.

This clonotype has more than one count but fewer than ten. This chain connects TRBV29-1 to TRBJ2-3, with 8 bases that match TRBD2. Trimming removed 2 bases from V and 4 bases from J; junction bases left unmatched: 2. The CDR3 runs to 13 residues. Germline CDR1 is SQVTM and CDR2 is ANQGSEA. The CDR3 nucleotides are TGCAGCGTTGAATCGGGGGGGCCAGATACGCAGTATTTT. This gives the protein CSVESGGPDTQYF.

This clonotype was observed a few times. This chain uses TRBV12-3 or TRBV12-4 with TRBJ1-4, with 7 bases matching TRBD1. V lost 5 bases, J lost 13 bases, and 7 bases stayed unmatched. The CDR3 runs to 12 residues. CDR3 coding DNA: TGTGCCAGCAGTCACCCAGGGGGTGCACTGTTTTTT. Its translation: CASSHPGGALFF.

This clonotype has a count of ten or more. J is TRBJ1-6 and V is TRBV6-5; D is perhaps TRBD1 (6 bases). CDR1 MNHEY and CDR2 SVGAGI come from the germline V gene. The V gene lost 0 bases and the J gene lost 5 bases, with 14 bases spanning the gap. The CDR3 consists of 17 residues. The CDR3 here is CASSYSRDMRDNSPLHF. The CDR3 DNA reads TGTGCCAGCAGTTACTCGAGGGACATGCGGGATAATTCACCCCTCCACTTT.

This clonotype was seen many times. The genes are TRBV20-1 and TRBJ1-4, with a tentative D call TRBD1 (5 bases). This CDR3 is built from 14 residues. CDR1 and CDR2 (germline): DFQATT, SNEGSKA (reference sequence). Trimming took off 6 bases at V and 5 bases at J, with 16 bases between the two ends. CDR3 in amino acids: CSAVVGGGNEKLFF. DNA for the CDR3: TGCAGTGCCGTTGTCGGGGGTGGGAATGAAAAACTGTTTTTT.

This chain links TRBV18 with TRBJ2-7, with TRBD1 as a possible D gene (6 bases). Trimming pared 3 bases from V and 5 bases from J, leaving 14 bases between. The CDR3 sequence is 14 residues long. Per germline, CDR1 KGHSH and CDR2 LQKENI. The chain's CDR3 is CASSPQQGFHEQYF. CDR3 coding DNA: TGTGCCAGCTCACCGCAACAGGGATTCCACGAGCAGTACTTC.

This clonotype has just a few counts. In nucleotides, the CDR3 is TGTGCCAGCAGCTTCGGACGGAACTCCTATAATTCACCCCTCCACTTT. It yields the protein CASSFGRNSYNSPLHF. The chain uses TRBV7-2 and TRBJ1-6, with D unclear. The length of the CDR3 is 16 residues. Germline loops: CDR1 SGHTA, CDR2 FQGNSA. V dropped 3 bases and J dropped 0 bases, with 9 bases sitting between them.

The V call is TRBV7-2, the J call TRBJ2-2; D is unresolved. The V gene's germline CDR1 is SGHTA and CDR2 FQGNSA. The CDR3 covers 15 residues. V lost 2 bases and J 4 bases, leaving 11 bases between the germline ends. CDR3 sequence: CASSLRRRSTGELFF. The CDR3 region has the DNA TGTGCCAGCAGCTTAAGGCGCAGATCCACCGGGGAGCTGTTTTTT.

A few counts support this clonotype. The rearrangement joins TRBV20-1 to TRBJ1-5, with a possible D match to TRBD1 (6 bases). Germline values: CDR1 DFQATT, CDR2 SNEGSKA (reference sequence). CDR3 length: 13 amino acids. Trimming pared 5 bases from V and 6 bases from J, leaving 14 bases between. The CDR3 DNA sequence: TGCAGTGCTGAACAGGGCGGGGGTCAGCCCCAGCATTTT. Its protein product is CSAEQGGGQPQHF.

The gene calls are TRBV20-1 and TRBJ2-5; TRBD1 is a possible D gene (6 bases). V was pared by 4 bases and J by 5 bases, with 11 bases between. Germline assignment: CDR1 DFQATT and CDR2 SNEGSKA (reference sequence). The CDR3 has 12 amino acids. The CDR3 region is CSAIGGGETQYF. As DNA, the CDR3 is TGCAGTGCTATTGGGGGCGGGGAGACCCAGTACTTC.